This T cell receptor beta chain originates from a study of PD-L1 blockade in urothelial cancer. At the level of the study: In the patient group, most of the 29 were males with bladder-origin urothelial cancer. In terms of prior chemotherapy, patients had received 0 to 3 regimens.

V dropped 5 bases and J dropped 4 bases, with 17 bases sitting between them. From germline, CDR1 is SNHLY and CDR2 FYNNEI. The CDR3 contains 16 residues. As to time point: peripheral blood 6 weeks after treatment start. In each PCR, synthetic TCR analog templates were spiked in. Assay: immunoSEQ multiplex PCR; the TCRdb copy retains only in-frame clones and omits some. The table lists 90,000 to 130,000 clones, under 95% of them singletons. V usage is TRBV2 and J usage is TRBJ1-4; tentative D call: TRBD1 (6 bases). The TCR comes from a man between 60 and 75 years old with urothelial cancer. The sequenced sample was PBMCs, obtained around atezolizumab (anti-PD-L1) treatment. The CDR3: CASSPPSRGRNEKLFF. CDR3 nucleotide sequence: TGTGCCAGCAGTCCACCCTCCAGGGGACGTAATGAAAAACTGTTTTTT.